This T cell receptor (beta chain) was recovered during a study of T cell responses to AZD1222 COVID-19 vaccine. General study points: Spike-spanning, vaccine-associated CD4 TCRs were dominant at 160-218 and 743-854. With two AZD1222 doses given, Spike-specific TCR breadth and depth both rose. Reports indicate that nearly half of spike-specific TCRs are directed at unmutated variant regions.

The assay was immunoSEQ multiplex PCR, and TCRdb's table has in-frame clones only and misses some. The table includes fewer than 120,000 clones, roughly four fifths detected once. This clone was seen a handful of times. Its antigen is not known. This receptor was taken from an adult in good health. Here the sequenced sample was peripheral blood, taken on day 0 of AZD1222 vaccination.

The CDR3 protein is CASSRRTGAIYEQYF. The CDR3 DNA reads TGTGCCAGCAGTCGAAGGACAGGGGCGATATACGAGCAGTACTTC. V usage is TRBV28 and J usage is TRBJ2-7; 9 nucleotides match TRBD1. The germline CDR1 and CDR2 sequences are MDHEN and SYDVKM. Unmatched junction bases numbered 9, after V lost 5 bases and J lost 4 bases. There are 15 residues in the CDR3.